Listed below are T cell receptor beta chains from one sample, sequenced in a study of response to subunit inactivated influenza vaccine. Using its own MiXCR run on the RT-PCR reads, TCRdb lists one record per CDR3 protein. Seen here are about 780,000 distinct CDR3 sequences, less than 20% observed once, and the top ten hold about a tenth. Sample: PBMCs from blood, taken about 5 days after vaccination. These receptors were obtained from a man between 50 and 59 years old who received an inactivated influenza vaccine. The CDR3 runs from the conserved cysteine through the conserved F or W. Fields, in order: J gene, clone size, V gene, D gene, CDR3 protein, CDR3 DNA. A D gene is named only where the DNA matches it firmly. Clone size is given for some rows only: seen once, a few or many times, or a class if the clone is expanded.

TRBJ2-1,few,TRBV20-1,-,CSAHRNEQFF,TGCAGTGCTCACCGAAATGAGCAGTTCTTC
TRBJ2-7,-,TRBV20-1,-,CSATGGRPGGHEQYF,TGCAGTGCCACCGGGGGGCGGCCAGGGGGCCACGAGCAGTACTTC
TRBJ2-7,-,TRBV12-3/TRBV12-4,TRBD1,CASSLPGTGGSREQYF,TGTGCCAGCAGTTTACCCGGGACAGGGGGGAGTCGTGAGCAGTACTTC
TRBJ2-3,-,TRBV24-1,-,CATSDGVATSTDTQYF,TGTGCCACCAGTGACGGGGTAGCGACTAGCACAGATACGCAGTATTTT
TRBJ2-2,-,TRBV11-2,TRBD1,CASSLGARTGGNTGELFF,TGTGCCAGCAGCTTAGGGGCCCGGACAGGGGGCAACACCGGGGAGCTGTTTTTT
TRBJ1-4,many,TRBV20-1,-,CSAKTWEGNEKLFF,TGCAGTGCCAAGACCTGGGAGGGTAATGAAAAACTGTTTTTT
TRBJ2-7,few,TRBV7-9,-,CASSLFDPAYEQYF,TGTGCCAGCAGCTTATTCGACCCAGCCTACGAGCAGTACTTC
TRBJ2-7,few,TRBV5-6,TRBD1,CASSLAGQVKYEQYF,TGTGCCAGCAGCTTGGCTGGACAGGTGAAATACGAGCAGTACTTC
TRBJ2-5,many,TRBV28,TRBD1,CASRPIQGLETQYF,TGTGCCAGCAGACCAATACAGGGGTTGGAGACCCAGTACTTC
TRBJ1-5,few,TRBV10-3,-,CAISPGKSNQPQHF,TGTGCCATCAGCCCGGGGAAGAGCAATCAGCCCCAGCATTTT
TRBJ2-5,-,TRBV20-1,TRBD2,CSATGLAGMVETQYF,TGCAGTGCCACCGGACTAGCGGGGATGGTAGAGACCCAGTACTTC
TRBJ1-2,few,TRBV6-1,TRBD1,CASSEGQGMGGYTF,TGTGCCAGCAGTGAGGGACAGGGGATGGGCGGCTACACCTTC
TRBJ2-1,-,TRBV18,TRBD1,CASSPGQGLNEQFF,TGTGCCAGCTCACCGGGACAGGGGTTAAATGAGCAGTTCTTC
TRBJ2-7,-,TRBV20-1,-,CSVHEGDPYEQYF,TGCAGTGTGCACGAGGGGGACCCCTACGAGCAGTACTTC
TRBJ1-1,many,TRBV12-3/TRBV12-4,-,CASSRQKTMNTEAFF,TGTGCCAGCAGCCGACAGAAGACCATGAACACTGAAGCTTTCTTT
TRBJ2-7,-,TRBV20-1,-,CSARVPGAYEQYF,TGCAGTGCTAGAGTACCGGGCGCCTACGAGCAGTACTTC
TRBJ2-7,-,TRBV6-5,-,CASSYEVGGASSYEQYF,TGTGCCAGCAGTTACGAGGTGGGGGGCGCGTCCTCCTACGAGCAGTACTTC
TRBJ2-7,-,TRBV7-9,TRBD1,CASSPGTGLEQYF,TGTGCCAGCAGCCCCGGGACAGGGCTCGAGCAGTACTTC
TRBJ1-1,once,TRBV18,-,CASSFGKMNTEAFF,TGTGCCAGCTCATTTGGAAAGATGAACACTGAAGCTTTCTTT
TRBJ2-2,-,TRBV29-1,TRBD2,CSPPGGQGELFF,TGCAGCCCCCCGGGGGGGCAGGGGGAGCTGTTTTTT
TRBJ2-1,-,TRBV3-1,TRBD1,CASSQGTGGLNEQFF,TGTGCCAGCAGCCAAGGGACAGGGGGCCTTAATGAGCAGTTCTTC
TRBJ2-7,-,TRBV6-1,-,CASTTRKGGYEQYF,TGTGCCAGCACCACTCGTAAAGGGGGCTACGAGCAGTACTTC
TRBJ1-2,-,TRBV5-1,TRBD1,CASSSDRGHGYTF,TGCGCCAGCAGCTCCGACAGGGGGCATGGCTACACCTTC
TRBJ2-7,-,TRBV18,TRBD1,CASSPPGTGATYEQYF,TGTGCCAGCTCACCACCCGGGACAGGGGCCACCTACGAGCAGTACTTC
TRBJ2-1,few,TRBV15,TRBD2,CATSPGLAYNEQFF,TGTGCCACCAGCCCGGGACTAGCCTACAATGAGCAGTTCTTC
TRBJ2-5,-,TRBV3-1,-,CASSQPRGLYEGTQYF,TGTGCCAGCAGCCAGCCGAGGGGCTTATACGAAGGGACCCAGTACTTC
TRBJ2-2,few,TRBV9,-,CASSVGGGIQTGELFF,TGTGCCAGCAGCGTAGGGGGAGGCATCCAAACCGGGGAGCTGTTTTTT
TRBJ1-1,many,TRBV5-1,-,CASSFHPQEGSTEAFF,TGCGCCAGCAGCTTTCACCCACAGGAGGGTAGCACTGAAGCTTTCTTT
TRBJ2-5,-,TRBV28,TRBD2,CASSLRLAGAPYQETQYF,TGTGCCAGCAGTCTCCGACTAGCGGGAGCCCCGTACCAAGAGACCCAGTACTTC
TRBJ2-3,-,TRBV7-2,-,CASSSHRDDTQYF,TGTGCCAGCAGCTCACACAGGGATGATACGCAGTATTTT
TRBJ2-3,-,TRBV28,TRBD1,CASSLLTGPDTQYF,TGTGCCAGCAGTTTACTGACAGGGCCAGATACGCAGTATTTT
TRBJ2-3,-,TRBV20-1,TRBD2,CSACGTSGTDTQYF,TGCAGTGCCTGCGGGACTAGCGGCACAGATACGCAGTATTTT
TRBJ1-1,-,TRBV12-3/TRBV12-4,-,CASSRQEANTEAFF,TGTGCCAGCAGTCGACAGGAAGCTAACACTGAAGCTTTCTTT
TRBJ2-2,few,TRBV7-8,TRBD1,CASSSKWGTGPTGELFF,TGTGCCAGCAGCTCGAAGTGGGGGACAGGTCCCACCGGGGAGCTGTTTTTT
TRBJ1-2,few,TRBV4-1,-,CASSQDARADYGYTF,TGCGCCAGCAGCCAAGATGCCAGGGCGGACTATGGCTACACCTTC
TRBJ1-2,-,TRBV4-3,-,CASSQDQTVGGYTF,TGCGCCAGCAGCCAAGACCAGACAGTTGGTGGCTACACCTTC
TRBJ2-1,many,TRBV20-1,TRBD2,CSARKAGTEYNEQFF,TGCAGTGCTAGAAAAGCGGGGACCGAATACAATGAGCAGTTCTTC
TRBJ2-3,few,TRBV20-1,TRBD1,CSSPGTGGTDTQYF,TGCAGTTCTCCGGGTACAGGGGGAACAGATACGCAGTATTTT
TRBJ2-1,-,TRBV2,TRBD2,CASSVGLAGYEQFF,TGTGCCAGCAGTGTAGGACTAGCGGGCTATGAGCAGTTCTTC
TRBJ1-4,few,TRBV5-5,TRBD1,CASSWDRGGEKLFF,TGTGCCAGCAGCTGGGACAGGGGCGGTGAAAAACTGTTTTTT
TRBJ2-5,-,TRBV12-3/TRBV12-4,TRBD1,CASQTGAQETQYF,TGTGCCAGTCAAACAGGGGCGCAAGAGACCCAGTACTTC
TRBJ1-1,-,TRBV5-4,TRBD1,CASSLQGPRTEAFF,TGTGCCAGCAGCCTACAGGGGCCTCGCACTGAAGCTTTCTTT
TRBJ2-1,few,TRBV7-9,-,CASSLALNYEQFF,TGTGCCAGCAGCTTAGCGCTAAACTATGAGCAGTTCTTC
TRBJ2-5,few,TRBV5-8,-,CASSLDYLQETQYF,TGTGCCAGCAGCTTGGATTATCTTCAAGAGACCCAGTACTTC
TRBJ2-5,few,TRBV3-1,TRBD2,CASSLRLGLALRFQETQYF,TGTGCCAGCAGTCTCAGACTGGGACTAGCGCTCCGATTTCAAGAGACCCAGTACTTC
TRBJ2-3,few,TRBV12-3/TRBV12-4,-,CASSLADHSTDTQYF,TGTGCCAGCAGTTTAGCCGACCATTCCACAGATACGCAGTATTTT
TRBJ2-3,-,TRBV28,-,CASTSGLLDTQYF,TGTGCCAGCACCTCGGGCTTATTGGATACGCAGTATTTT
TRBJ2-3,few,TRBV7-6,-,CASSLIFSADTQYF,TGTGCCAGCAGCTTAATATTTAGCGCAGATACGCAGTATTTT
TRBJ2-5,few,TRBV29-1,-,CSVEDLTGSGETQYF,TGCAGCGTTGAAGACTTAACAGGGAGCGGGGAGACCCAGTACTTC
TRBJ2-2,many,TRBV29-1,-,CSAGQNTGELFF,TGCAGCGCTGGACAGAACACCGGGGAGCTGTTTTTT
TRBJ2-7,few,TRBV4-1,TRBD2,CASSHKTQREFSAYEQYF,TGCGCCAGCAGCCACAAGACCCAGCGGGAGTTCTCCGCCTACGAGCAGTACTTC
TRBJ2-3,-,TRBV4-3,TRBD2,CASSQRPGLNTDTQYF,TGCGCCAGCAGCCAAAGGCCGGGACTAAACACAGATACGCAGTATTTT
TRBJ2-3,many,TRBV12-3/TRBV12-4,TRBD1,CASSTRDRGDTQYF,TGTGCCAGCAGTACCCGGGACAGGGGGGATACGCAGTATTTT
TRBJ1-1,-,TRBV3-1,-,CASSQEPGNTEAFF,TGTGCCAGCAGCCAAGAACCTGGGAACACTGAAGCTTTCTTT
TRBJ2-7,-,TRBV6-2/TRBV6-3,-,CASGRVRGEQYF,TGTGCCAGCGGGCGGGTTCGGGGCGAGCAGTACTTC
TRBJ1-5,few,TRBV12-3/TRBV12-4,-,CASSLGDRGSNQPQHF,TGTGCCAGCAGTTTAGGGGACCGAGGTAGCAATCAGCCCCAGCATTTT
TRBJ2-7,-,TRBV9,-,CASSVNQNYEQYF,TGTGCCAGCAGCGTTAATCAGAATTACGAGCAGTACTTC
TRBJ1-3,-,TRBV6-5,-,CASSYVRISGNTIYF,TGTGCCAGCAGTTATGTCAGGATCTCTGGAAACACCATATATTTT